This TCR beta chain was retrieved from a study of blood T cells in healthy people across ages. Sample-barcoded 5' priming and a J-beta primer mix drove a second PCR of roughly 7 to 11 cycles. MiXCR, applied by TCRdb to the 5' RACE reads, yields one record per CDR3 protein. The sample includes 630,000 or so distinct CDR3 sequences, about 30% seen only once; the top ten take approximately 15%. This clonotype was seen ten or more times. V lost 0 bases to trimming and J lost 1 base, with 7 bases between them. The CDR3 runs 14 residues. The germline gives CDR1 SGDLS, CDR2 YYNGEE. The sequence derives from a woman aged 80 or over in good health. Sequencing input: blood. V and J are TRBV9 and TRBJ2-5, with D perhaps TRBD1 or TRBD2 (6 bases each). For the CDR3, the DNA is TGTGCCAGCAGCGTAGCGGGGGCCCAAGAGACCCAGTACTTC. Protein: CASSVAGAQETQYF.